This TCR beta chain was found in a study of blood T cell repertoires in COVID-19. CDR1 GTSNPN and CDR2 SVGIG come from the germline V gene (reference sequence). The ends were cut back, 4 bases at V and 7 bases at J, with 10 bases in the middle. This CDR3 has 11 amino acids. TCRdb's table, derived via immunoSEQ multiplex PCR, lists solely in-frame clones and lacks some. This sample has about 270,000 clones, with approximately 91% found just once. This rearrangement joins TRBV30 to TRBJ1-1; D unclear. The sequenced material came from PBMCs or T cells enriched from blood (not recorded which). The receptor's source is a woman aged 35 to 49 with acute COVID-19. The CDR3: CAWMAVVEAFF. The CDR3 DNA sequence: TGTGCCTGGATGGCGGTTGTTGAAGCTTTCTTT.